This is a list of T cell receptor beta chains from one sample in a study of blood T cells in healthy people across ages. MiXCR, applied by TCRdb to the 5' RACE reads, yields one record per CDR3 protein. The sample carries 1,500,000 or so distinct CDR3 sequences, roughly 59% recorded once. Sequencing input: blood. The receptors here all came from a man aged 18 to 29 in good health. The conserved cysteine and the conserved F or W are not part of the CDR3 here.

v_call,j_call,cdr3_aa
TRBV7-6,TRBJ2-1,ASSLVGGILPRNNEQF
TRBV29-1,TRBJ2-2,SVETRTGELF
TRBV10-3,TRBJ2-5,AISDPLAGGLQETQY
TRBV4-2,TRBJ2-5,ASSLTSGGSQETQY
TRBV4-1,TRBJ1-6,ASSPIDGIVNSPLH
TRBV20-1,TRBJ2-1,SARASGGFYNEQF
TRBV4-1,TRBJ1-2,ASSPSLGQLNGYT
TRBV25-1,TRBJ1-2,ASRDLYGYT
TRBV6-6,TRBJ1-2,ASSYYDRGGGYT
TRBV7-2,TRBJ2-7,ASSPTRSYSYEQY
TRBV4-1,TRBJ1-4,ASSQPPGQGATNEKLF
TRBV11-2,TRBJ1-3,ASSLLAGAGNTIY
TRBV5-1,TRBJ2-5,ASSSTGTEWGETQY
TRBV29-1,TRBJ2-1,SVAGGDMPNEQF
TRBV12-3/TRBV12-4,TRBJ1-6,ASSPGQAYSPLH
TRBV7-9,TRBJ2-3,ASSIGQASPLDTQY
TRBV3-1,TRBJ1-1,ASSQEVAMNTEAF
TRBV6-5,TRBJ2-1,ASSGTANEQF
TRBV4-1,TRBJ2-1,ASSQTGGVTYNEQF
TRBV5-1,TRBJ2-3,ASIRTGKGDTQY
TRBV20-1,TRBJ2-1,SAMTSGGYNEQF
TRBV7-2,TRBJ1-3,ASSPYRTARSGNTIY
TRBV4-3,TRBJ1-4,ASSLAAGQGRPEKLF
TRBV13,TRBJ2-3,ASSAEAGLAGGNTQY
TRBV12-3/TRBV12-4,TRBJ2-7,ASSLGDASYEQY
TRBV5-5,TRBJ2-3,ASSLMSWIRGTDTDTQY
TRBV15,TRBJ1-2,ATSRPGYGYT
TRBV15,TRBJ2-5,ATSRQLVGSETQY
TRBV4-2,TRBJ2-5,ASSQDLTETQY
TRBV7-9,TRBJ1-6,ASRGAFSAYNSPLH
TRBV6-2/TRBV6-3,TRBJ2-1,ASSESLALNEQF
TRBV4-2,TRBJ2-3,ASSLRDRETDTQY
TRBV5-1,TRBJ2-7,ASSLGGVDYEQY
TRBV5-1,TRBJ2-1,ASSLGLSSGRNEQF
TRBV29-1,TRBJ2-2,SVEPVVSGELF
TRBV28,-,AGQIQQGTPYEQY
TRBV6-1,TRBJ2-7,ASSAFPGPYEQY
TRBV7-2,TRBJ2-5,ASSLVMRGVETQY
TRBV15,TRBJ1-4,ATSTERSGVGKLF
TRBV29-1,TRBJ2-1,SVAGQGVQF
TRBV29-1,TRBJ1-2,SVTIPGGANYGYT
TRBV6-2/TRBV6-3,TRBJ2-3,ASCLAGGPDTQY
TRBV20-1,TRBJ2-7,SATLAGGYEQY
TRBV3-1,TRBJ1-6,ASSPLITASPLRNSPLH
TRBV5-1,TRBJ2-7,ASSVRTTGDYEQY
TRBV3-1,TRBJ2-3,ASSQGWGSGSTDTQY
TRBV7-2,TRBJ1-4,AHAEVSGEKLF
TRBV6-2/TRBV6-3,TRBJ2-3,ASSWTLLRPSTDTQY
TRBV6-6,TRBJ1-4,ASSYGAEGLF
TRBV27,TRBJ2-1,ASSLRTSGLKYNEQF